This record covers a single T cell receptor beta chain. Profiled with immunoSEQ multiplex PCR; TCRdb holds only in-frame clones, not every one. This sample has around 130,000 clones; more than 75% occur once, and the top ten carry about 3.1%. Combined were second doses at about 4 or about 12 weeks. The CDR3 is 15 residues long. Between the trimmed V and J ends, which lost 4 bases and 2 bases, there was a span of 12 bases. CDR1 is WNHNN and CDR2 is SYGVQD in the germline V gene (reference sequence). The sample comes from a study of T cell responses to AZD1222 COVID-19 vaccine. The TCR sequence derives from an adult who received the AZD1222 COVID-19 vaccine. Source: peripheral blood, taken 28 days after the second AZD1222 dose. This sequence joins TRBV10-1 and TRBJ2-1, with D perhaps given as TRBD1 or TRBD2 (5 bases each). The CDR3 nucleotides are TGCGCCAGCAGTGGCCGGGACGGTCCCTACAATGAGCAGTTCTTC. Residues: CASSGRDGPYNEQFF.